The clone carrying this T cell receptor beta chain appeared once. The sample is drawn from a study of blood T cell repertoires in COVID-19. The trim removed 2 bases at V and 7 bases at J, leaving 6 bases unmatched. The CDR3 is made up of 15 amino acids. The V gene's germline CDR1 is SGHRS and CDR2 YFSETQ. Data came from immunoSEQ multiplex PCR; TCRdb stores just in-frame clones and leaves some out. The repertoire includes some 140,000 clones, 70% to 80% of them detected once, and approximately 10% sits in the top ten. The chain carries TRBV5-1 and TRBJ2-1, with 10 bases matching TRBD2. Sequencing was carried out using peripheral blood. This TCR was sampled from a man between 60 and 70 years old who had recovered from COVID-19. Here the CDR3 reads CASSFDLAGDNEQFF. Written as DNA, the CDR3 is TGCGCCAGCAGCTTCGATCTAGCGGGGGATAATGAGCAGTTCTTC.